This TCR beta chain originates from a study of identical twins. General study results and limits: Out-of-frame alpha sequences shared by twins showed excess low generation probability.

Trimming took 6 bases from V and 5 from J, leaving 19 bases between them. The length of the CDR3 is 15 residues. Through template switching, a universal primer site was introduced, and the cDNA contained unique molecular identifiers. TCRdb redid the calling of the 5' RACE reads with MiXCR, one entry per CDR3 protein. The data show roughly 690,000 distinct CDR3 sequences, 5.5% to 6.5% seen once. This clonotype was seen ten or more times. Its antigen is still unknown. This TCR came from a man younger than 35 in good health. This sequence joins TRBV12-3 or TRBV12-4 and TRBJ2-5; D might be TRBD1 or TRBD2, each matching 5 bases. Sequencing used naive T cells sorted from blood. The CDR3 is CASSRLGRVEETQYF. The CDR3, as DNA: TGTGCCAGCAGCCGCCTGGGGCGGGTGGAGGAGACCCAGTACTTC.